These 14 T cell receptor beta chains share one sample of origin, sequenced in a study of regulatory T cells in long-lasting Graves disease. Time point here: persistent/refractory GD, antithyroid drugs over 5 years with positive TRAb. After RNA was extracted from PBMCs, the TCR library was made from it. Through Arm-PCR of CDR3 regions and iRepertoire HTBI primers, TCR beta libraries were built. One entry per CDR3 protein results from TCRdb running MiXCR on the multiplex PCR reads. The repertoire holds a few hundred thousand distinct CDR3 sequences, with about 22% as singletons. Sample: peripheral blood mononuclear cells (PBMCs), taken when the disease was refractory, from a patient treated with antithyroid drugs. The origin of the receptors is a female donor with Graves disease.

This clonotype has just a few counts. The chain carries TRBV25-1 and TRBJ2-5, with D perhaps TRBD1 (6 bases). The CDR3 extends over 14 amino acids. Trimming took 5 bases from V and 2 from J, leaving 12 bases between them. Germline-derived CDR1 and CDR2 are MGHDK and SYGVNS. As DNA, the CDR3 is TGTGCCAGCAGTCTCCCAGGGACACAAGAGACCCAGTACTTC. Translation: CASSLPGTQETQYF.

This clonotype has at least ten counts. This chain links TRBV10-3 with TRBJ1-2; the D gene is possibly TRBD1 (6 bases). Germline lookup yields CDR1 ENHRY and CDR2 SYGVKD. CDR3 length: 14 residues. V shed 6 bases and J shed 8 bases, with 19 bases lying between them. The CDR3 spells CAISLGGDLDGYTF. In nucleotides, the CDR3 is TGTGCCATCAGCCTAGGGGGGGACTTAGACGGCTACACCTTC.

The V and J genes are TRBV7-9 and TRBJ2-5; tentatively, D is TRBD1 (6 bases). The germline V gene encodes CDR1 SEHNR and CDR2 FQNEAQ (reference sequence). The CDR3 has 16 residues. The V and J ends lost 3 bases and 0 bases respectively, with 14 bases between them. The CDR3 loop is CASSFSRGSHQETQYF. The CDR3 DNA follows: TGTGCCAGCAGCTTCTCCAGGGGATCCCACCAAGAGACCCAGTACTTC.

The chain has TRBV9 and TRBJ1-2, with 8 nucleotides matching TRBD1. Per the germline V gene, CDR1 is SGDLS and CDR2 is YYNGEE. V lost 4 bases to trimming and J lost 9 bases; unmatched junction nucleotides: 5. The CDR3 runs 12 residues. In DNA form, the CDR3 reads TGTGCCAGCAGCCTGACAGGGGCTAGCTACACCTTC. This translates into CASSLTGASYTF.

The gene calls are TRBV27 and TRBJ1-1, with a tentative D call TRBD1 (6 bases). Germline loops: CDR1 MNHEY, CDR2 SMNVEV (reference sequence). The CDR3 spans 14 residues. Trimming removed 1 base at V and 9 bases at J, with 15 bases between. This CDR3 is CASSLYFGQGKAFF. The CDR3 coding sequence is TGTGCCAGCAGTTTATATTTCGGCCAGGGGAAAGCTTTCTTT.

This sequence joins TRBV27 and TRBJ2-7, with a possible D match to TRBD2 (6 bases). This CDR3 contains 14 residues. Germline V gene sequence: CDR1 MNHEY, CDR2 SMNVEV (reference sequence). V gave up 3 bases and J gave up 2 bases, with 11 bases separating them. The CDR3 region is CASSLEGGPYEQYF. In nucleotides, the CDR3 is TGTGCCAGCAGTTTGGAGGGTGGGCCCTACGAGCAGTACTTC.

This clonotype has just a few counts. The rearrangement links TRBV7-2 to TRBJ2-5, with TRBD2 as a possible D gene (6 bases). Germline values: CDR1 SGHTA, CDR2 FQGNSA. With 1 base removed from V and 4 bases from J, the gap between germline ends came to 16 bases. The CDR3 runs to 16 residues. CDR3: CASSLGAAGYGETQYF. The CDR3 nucleotides are TGTGCCAGCAGCTTAGGTGCGGCGGGGTATGGAGAGACCCAGTACTTC.

There are many counts of this clonotype. V is TRBV7-9 and J is TRBJ1-1, with 8 positions matching TRBD1. Germline V gene sequence: CDR1 SEHNR, CDR2 FQNEAQ (reference sequence). The V segment lost 5 bases and the J segment 4 bases; nucleotides outside the gene matches: 3. The CDR3 loop spans 13 amino acids. CDR3 in amino acids: CASSTQGGTEAFF. In DNA, the CDR3 is TGTGCCAGCAGCACACAGGGGGGCACTGAAGCTTTCTTT.

This clonotype has at least ten counts. The J gene is TRBJ1-2, the V gene TRBV6-1, with unresolved D. V was pared by 8 bases and J by 4 bases, with 20 bases between. Per germline, CDR1 MNHNS and CDR2 SASEGT. This CDR3 spans 15 amino acids. Here the CDR3 reads CASQEYHLEGYGYTF. CDR3 coding DNA: TGTGCCAGCCAAGAGTACCATTTAGAGGGCTATGGCTACACCTTC.

This clonotype has ten or more counts. The chain uses TRBV13 and TRBJ2-7, with D tentatively TRBD1 (5 bases). The CDR3 is made up of 14 amino acids. Trimming removed 0 bases at V and 4 bases at J, with 10 bases between. Germline V gene sequence: CDR1 PRHDT, CDR2 FYEKMQ (reference sequence). The CDR3 bases are TGTGCCAGCAGCTTAGGGGACACAGGATACGAGCAGTACTTC. It yields the protein CASSLGDTGYEQYF.

This clonotype was seen ten or more times. This chain uses TRBV24-1 with TRBJ2-5; TRBD1 aligns across 10 bases. The CDR3 is made up of 14 amino acids. Germline CDR1 is KGHDR and CDR2 is SFDVKD. The ends lost 4 bases at V and 3 bases at J; junction bases unmatched: 1. The CDR3 region has the DNA TGTGCCACCAGTGAGACAGGGGGCGAAGAGACCCAGTACTTC. It is translated as CATSETGGEETQYF.

This clonotype was counted many times. The chain combines TRBV28 with TRBJ2-7; the D gene could be TRBD1 or TRBD2 (5 bases each). CDR3 length: 12 amino acids. Trimming pared 8 bases from V and 0 bases from J, leaving 8 bases between. Germline CDR1 reads MDHEN; CDR2 reads SYDVKM. CDR3 DNA sequence: TGTGCCAGCTGGGACGCCTCCTACGAGCAGTACTTC. This gives the protein CASWDASYEQYF.

The table lists this clonotype with a few counts. The chain joins TRBV12-3 or TRBV12-4 to TRBJ2-5; 7 bases match TRBD1. V shed 2 bases and J 8 bases; nucleotides not matched to a gene: 8. The CDR3 is made up of 14 amino acids. The DNA of the CDR3 is TGTGCCAGCAGTTTAAAAGGGGGCATGGGAACCCAGTACTTC. Its translation is CASSLKGGMGTQYF.

The sample holds many counts of this clonotype. The chain carries TRBV28 and TRBJ1-2, with 7 bases fitting TRBD1. Looked up from germline, CDR1 is MDHEN and CDR2 is SYDVKM. CDR3 length equals 16 residues. V lost 2 bases to trimming and J lost 3 bases; unmatched junction nucleotides: 9. CDR3 region: CASSLVPAGGDYGYTF. The DNA of the CDR3 is TGTGCCAGCAGTTTAGTTCCGGCAGGGGGGGACTATGGCTACACCTTC.